Listed below are T cell receptor beta chains from one sample, sequenced in a study of blood T cell repertoires in COVID-19. TCRdb's copy holds only in-frame clones and misses some; the assay was immunoSEQ multiplex PCR. The sample records about 150,000 clones, around 89% being singletons. The sample was PBMCs or T cells enriched from blood (not recorded which). Receptor source: a woman between 50 and 59 years old who had recovered from COVID-19. The CDR3 runs from the conserved cysteine through the conserved F or W. D genes are given only for firm matches. Clone size is given for some rows only: seen once, a few or many times, or a class if the clone is expanded.

clone size	J gene	V gene	D gene	CDR3 protein	CDR3 DNA
.	TRBJ2-7	TRBV4-3	TRBD1	CASSQGWDSYEQYF	TGCGCCAGCAGCCAAGGTTGGGACAGCTACGAGCAGTACTTC
.	TRBJ2-2	TRBV19	TRBD1	CASSRQGESGELFF	TGTGCCAGTAGTAGACAGGGGGAATCCGGGGAGCTGTTTTTT
.	TRBJ1-2	TRBV19	TRBD1	CASSDRGQGTDGYTF	TGTGCCAGTAGTGATCGGGGACAGGGTACCGATGGCTACACCTTC
.	TRBJ1-2	TRBV7-3	.	CASSLTGAPYGYTF	TGTGCCAGCAGCTTAACGGGGGCCCCGTATGGCTACACCTTC
.	TRBJ2-7	TRBV27	TRBD2	CASSFTSGGANEQYF	TGTGCCAGCAGTTTTACCAGCGGGGGGGCCAACGAGCAGTACTTC
.	TRBJ2-7	TRBV7-9	TRBD1	CASERDRGNEQYF	TGTGCCAGCGAACGGGACAGGGGAAACGAGCAGTACTTC
.	TRBJ1-2	TRBV7-9	.	CASSLSAEANYGYTF	TGTGCCAGCAGCTTATCCGCGGAAGCCAACTATGGCTACACCTTC
.	TRBJ2-3	TRBV4-3	TRBD2	CASSPWGLAGSSTDTQYF	TGCGCCAGCAGCCCTTGGGGACTAGCGGGGTCTAGCACAGATACGCAGTATTTT
.	TRBJ1-2	TRBV29-1	TRBD1	CSVASWTGDYNYGYTF	TGCAGCGTCGCATCTTGGACAGGGGACTATAACTATGGCTACACCTTC
.	TRBJ2-7	TRBV5-1	TRBD1	CASSLPGQGSEQYF	TGCGCCAGCAGCTTGCCGGGACAGGGGTCCGAGCAGTACTTC
.	TRBJ1-2	TRBV5-4	TRBD1	CASSPTGGAMGGYTF	TGTGCCAGCAGCCCTACAGGGGGCGCGATGGGTGGCTACACCTTC
.	TRBJ2-2	TRBV7-8	TRBD1	CASSSDRFGGELFF	TGTGCCAGCAGCTCGGACAGGTTTGGCGGGGAGCTGTTTTTT
once	TRBJ2-7	TRBV5-1	TRBD2	CASSLEGSGAYEQYF	TGCGCCAGCAGCTTGGAGGGTAGCGGGGCCTACGAGCAGTACTTC
.	TRBJ2-1	TRBV7-8	TRBD1	CASIYRLGQANNEQFF	TGTGCCAGCATCTACCGTTTGGGACAGGCGAACAATGAGCAGTTCTTC
.	TRBJ1-1	TRBV5-4	.	CASSLAMGGHTEAFF	TGTGCCAGCAGCTTGGCCATGGGGGGTCACACTGAAGCTTTCTTT
.	TRBJ1-2	TRBV5-1	TRBD1	CASSLGGPRGANYGYTF	TGCGCCAGCAGCTTGGGGGGACCCAGGGGGGCGAACTATGGCTACACCTTC
.	TRBJ2-7	TRBV5-1	.	CASSLQGEVYEQYF	TGCGCCAGCAGCTTGCAAGGGGAAGTATACGAGCAGTACTTC
.	TRBJ1-6	TRBV4-3	TRBD1	CASSQDRVSPLHF	TGCGCCAGCAGCCAGGACAGGGTTTCACCCCTCCACTTT